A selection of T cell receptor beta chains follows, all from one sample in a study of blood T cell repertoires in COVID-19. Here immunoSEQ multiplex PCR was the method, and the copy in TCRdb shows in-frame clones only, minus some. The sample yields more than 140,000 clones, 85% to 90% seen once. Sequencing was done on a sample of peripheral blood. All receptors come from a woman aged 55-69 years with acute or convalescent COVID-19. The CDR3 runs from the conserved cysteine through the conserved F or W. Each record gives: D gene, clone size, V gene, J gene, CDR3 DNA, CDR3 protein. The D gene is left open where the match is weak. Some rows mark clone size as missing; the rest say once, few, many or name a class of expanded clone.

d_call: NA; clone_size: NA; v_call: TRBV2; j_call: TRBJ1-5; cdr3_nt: TGTGCCAGCAGTGATACATTCCCTCAGCCCCAGCATTTT; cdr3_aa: CASSDTFPQPQHF
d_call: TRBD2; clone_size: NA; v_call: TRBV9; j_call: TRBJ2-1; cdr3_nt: TGTGCCAGCAGCGTAGCCCAACTAGCGGGTTACAATGAGCAGTTCTTC; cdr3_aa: CASSVAQLAGYNEQFF
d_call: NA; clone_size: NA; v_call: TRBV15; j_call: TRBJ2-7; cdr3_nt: TGTGCCACCAGCAGATCGAGTACAGCGGACGAGCAGTACTTC; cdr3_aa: CATSRSSTADEQYF
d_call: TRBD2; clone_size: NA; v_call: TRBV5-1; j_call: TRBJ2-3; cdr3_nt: TGCGCCAGCAGCTCCGGACTAGCGGGGGGAACTAGCACAGATACGCAGTATTTT; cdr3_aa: CASSSGLAGGTSTDTQYF
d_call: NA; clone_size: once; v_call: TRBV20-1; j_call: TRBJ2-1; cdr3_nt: TGCAGTGTAGGGGCCAATGAGCAGTTCTTC; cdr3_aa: CSVGANEQFF
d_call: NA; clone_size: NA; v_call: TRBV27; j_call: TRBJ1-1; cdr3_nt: TGTGCCAGCAGTCCACAGGCCGAGAACACTGAAGCTTTCTTT; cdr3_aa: CASSPQAENTEAFF
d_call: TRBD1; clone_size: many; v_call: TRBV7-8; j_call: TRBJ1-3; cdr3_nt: TGTGCCAGCAGCTTCGGGACAGCTGGAAACACCATATATTTT; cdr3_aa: CASSFGTAGNTIYF
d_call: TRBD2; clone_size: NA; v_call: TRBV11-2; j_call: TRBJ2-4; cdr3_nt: TGTGCCAGCAGCTTTAGCGGGGGGGCCCGGTCCCAGTACTTC; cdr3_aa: CASSFSGGARSQYF
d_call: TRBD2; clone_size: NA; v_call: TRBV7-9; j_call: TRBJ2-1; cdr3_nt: TGTGCCAGCAGCCGTCTGGAGCGGGGGGTTAATGAGCAGTTCTTC; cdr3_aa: CASSRLERGVNEQFF
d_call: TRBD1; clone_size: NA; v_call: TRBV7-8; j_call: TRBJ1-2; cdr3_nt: TGTGCCAGCAGCTTCGGACAGGGTCGGGATGGCTACACCTTC; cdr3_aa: CASSFGQGRDGYTF
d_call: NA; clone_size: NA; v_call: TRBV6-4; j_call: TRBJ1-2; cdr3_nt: TGTGCCAGCGGTACAGGGTGGGGAGGCTACACCTTC; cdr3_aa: CASGTGWGGYTF
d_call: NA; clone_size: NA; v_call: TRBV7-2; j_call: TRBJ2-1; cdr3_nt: TGTGCCAGCAGCTTAGCGGGGGGTATCTACAATGAGCAGTTCTTC; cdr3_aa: CASSLAGGIYNEQFF
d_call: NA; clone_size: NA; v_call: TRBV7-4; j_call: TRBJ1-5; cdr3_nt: TGTGCCAGCAGCTCCCCCAAGGTGGGGAGGTGGCAGCCCCAGCATTTT; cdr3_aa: CASSSPKVGRWQPQHF
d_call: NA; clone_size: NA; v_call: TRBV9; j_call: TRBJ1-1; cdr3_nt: TGTGCCAGCAGCGTAGCCCCTAATCTGGGGAGAACTGAAGCTTTCTTT; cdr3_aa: CASSVAPNLGRTEAFF
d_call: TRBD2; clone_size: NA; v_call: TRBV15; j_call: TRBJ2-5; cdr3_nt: TGTGCCACCAGCAGAGCCCTAGCGGGGGGGCCGGGGACCCAGTACTTC; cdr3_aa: CATSRALAGGPGTQYF
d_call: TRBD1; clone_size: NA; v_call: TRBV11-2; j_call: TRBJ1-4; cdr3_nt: TGTGCCAGCAGCGTCCGACAGGGGGCGGTGGCAAAACTGTTTTTT; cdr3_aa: CASSVRQGAVAKLFF
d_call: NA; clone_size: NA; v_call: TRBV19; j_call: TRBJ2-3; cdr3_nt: TGTGCCAGTAGCTCCCTTCTGACAGATACGCAGTATTTT; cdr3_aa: CASSSLLTDTQYF
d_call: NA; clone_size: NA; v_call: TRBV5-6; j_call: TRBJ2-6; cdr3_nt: TGTGCCAGCAGCTCCCCGGAGGCGGGGGCCAACGTCCTGACTTTC; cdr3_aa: CASSSPEAGANVLTF
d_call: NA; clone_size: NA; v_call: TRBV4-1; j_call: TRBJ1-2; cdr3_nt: TGCGCCAGCAGCCATCGCCGCGGGGACGGTCTCTATGGCTACACCTTC; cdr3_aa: CASSHRRGDGLYGYTF
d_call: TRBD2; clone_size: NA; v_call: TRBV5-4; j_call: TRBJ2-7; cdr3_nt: TGTGCCAGCAGCTTGGAGCCTCCGAGACTAGCCGAGCAGTACTTC; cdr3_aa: CASSLEPPRLAEQYF
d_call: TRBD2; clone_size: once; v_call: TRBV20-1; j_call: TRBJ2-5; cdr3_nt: TGCAGTGCTAGTTCAAGAGCGGGGGGGCGTCGAGAGACCCAGTACTTC; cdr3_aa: CSASSRAGGRRETQYF
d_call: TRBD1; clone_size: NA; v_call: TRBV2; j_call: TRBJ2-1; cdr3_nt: TGTGCCAGCACCTTGGACAGGACCTTCTACAATGAGCAGTTCTTC; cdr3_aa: CASTLDRTFYNEQFF
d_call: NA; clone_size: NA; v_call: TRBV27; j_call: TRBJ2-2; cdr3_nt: TGTGCCAGCAACTCAGGGAACACCGGGGAGCTGTTTTTT; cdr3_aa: CASNSGNTGELFF
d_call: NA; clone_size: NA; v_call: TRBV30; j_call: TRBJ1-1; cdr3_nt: TGTGCCTGGAGTTTAGGACGGACTTATGAAGCTTTCTTT; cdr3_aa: CAWSLGRTYEAFF
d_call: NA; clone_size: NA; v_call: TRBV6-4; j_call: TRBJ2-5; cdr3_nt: TGTGCCAGCAGTGACTCGTCCCCAGCGGGTATTCGTTTGACGATGAGGGAGACCCAGTACTTC; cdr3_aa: CASSDSSPAGIRLTMRETQYF
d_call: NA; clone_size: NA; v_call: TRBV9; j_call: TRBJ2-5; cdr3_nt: TGTGCCAGCAGCCCGCATCTGACTCAAGAGACCCAGTACTTC; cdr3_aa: CASSPHLTQETQYF
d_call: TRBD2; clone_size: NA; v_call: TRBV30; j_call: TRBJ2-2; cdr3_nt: TGTGCCTGGAGTCCCAGGACTAGCGGGGGGGCAACCCTCACCGGGGAGCTGTTTTTT; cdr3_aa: CAWSPRTSGGATLTGELFF
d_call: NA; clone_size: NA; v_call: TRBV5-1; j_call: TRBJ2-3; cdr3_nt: TGCGCCAGCAGCTTGGGGGCGTCGGCGGGGAGTTCAGATACGCAGTATTTT; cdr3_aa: CASSLGASAGSSDTQYF
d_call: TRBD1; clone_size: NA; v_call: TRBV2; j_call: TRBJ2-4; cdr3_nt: TGTGCCAGCATCCGAACCCGGGACAGGGTGTCCAGAAACATTCAGTACTTC; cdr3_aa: CASIRTRDRVSRNIQYF
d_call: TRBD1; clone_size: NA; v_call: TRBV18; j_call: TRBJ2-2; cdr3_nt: TGTGCCAGCTCCCCGGACAGGGCTTACACCGGGGAGCTGTTTTTT; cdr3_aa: CASSPDRAYTGELFF
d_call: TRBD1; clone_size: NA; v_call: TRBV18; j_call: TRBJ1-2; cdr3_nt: TGTGCCAGCTCACCCCTGACAGGGGATTATAATGGCTACACCTTC; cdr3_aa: CASSPLTGDYNGYTF